Reported below is one T cell receptor beta chain. Deletions cut 3 bases from V and 2 bases from J, with 7 bases between. CDR3 size: 12 residues. Germline V CDR1 and CDR2: DFQATT, SNEGSKA (reference sequence). The assay was immunoSEQ multiplex PCR, and TCRdb's table has in-frame clones only and misses some. The data show around 110,000 clones, approximately 90% seen once. This record comes from a study of blood T cell repertoires in COVID-19. The V gene is TRBV20-1, the J gene TRBJ1-2, with D hard to call. The TCR comes from a human donor with active COVID-19. The donor label of this sample is uncertain. The sequenced sample consisted of peripheral blood. The CDR3 DNA reads TGCAGTGCTAGTACACGAAACTATGGCTACACCTTC. This gives the protein CSASTRNYGYTF.